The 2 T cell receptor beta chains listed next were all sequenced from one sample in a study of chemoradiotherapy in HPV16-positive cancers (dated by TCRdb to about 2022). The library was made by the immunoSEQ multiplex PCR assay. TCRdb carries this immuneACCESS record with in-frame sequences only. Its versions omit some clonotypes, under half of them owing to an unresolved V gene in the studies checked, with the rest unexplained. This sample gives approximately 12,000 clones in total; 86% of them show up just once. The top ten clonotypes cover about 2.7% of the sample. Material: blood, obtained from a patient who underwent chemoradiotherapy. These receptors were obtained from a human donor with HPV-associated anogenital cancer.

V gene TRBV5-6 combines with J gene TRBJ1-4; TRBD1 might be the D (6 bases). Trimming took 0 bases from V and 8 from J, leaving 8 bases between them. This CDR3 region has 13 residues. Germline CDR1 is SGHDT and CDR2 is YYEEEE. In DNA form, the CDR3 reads TGTGCCAGCAGCTTGGCGGGGGGCGAAAAACTGTTTTTT. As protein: CASSLAGGEKLFF.

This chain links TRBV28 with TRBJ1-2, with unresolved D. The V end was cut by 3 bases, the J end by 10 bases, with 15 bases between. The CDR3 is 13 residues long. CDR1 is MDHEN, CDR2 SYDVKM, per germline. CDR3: CASSFVEGTPYTF. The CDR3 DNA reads TGTGCCAGCAGTTTTGTTGAAGGAACCCCCTACACCTTC.